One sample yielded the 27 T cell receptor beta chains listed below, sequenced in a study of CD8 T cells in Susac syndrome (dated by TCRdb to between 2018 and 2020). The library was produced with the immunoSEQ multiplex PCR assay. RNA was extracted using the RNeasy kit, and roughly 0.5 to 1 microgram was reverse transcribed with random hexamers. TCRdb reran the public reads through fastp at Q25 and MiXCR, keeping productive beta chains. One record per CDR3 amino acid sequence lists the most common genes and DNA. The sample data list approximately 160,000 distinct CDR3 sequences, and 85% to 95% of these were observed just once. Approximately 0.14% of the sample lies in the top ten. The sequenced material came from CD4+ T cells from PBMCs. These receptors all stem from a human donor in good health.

The CDR3 coding sequence is TGTGCCAGCTCCGCAGCGAGCAATCAGCCCCAGCATTTT. Protein product: CASSAASNQPQHF. The chain links TRBV18 to TRBJ1-5; D remains ambiguous. Trimming shortened V by 6 bases and J by 1 base, and 7 bases separated the two germline ends. The germline gives CDR1 KGHSH, CDR2 LQKENI. The CDR3 spans 13 residues.

The CDR3 sequence: CASSYPDMNTEAFF. For the CDR3, the DNA is TGTGCCAGCAGTTACCCGGACATGAACACTGAAGCTTTCTTT. V gene TRBV6-5 combines with J gene TRBJ1-1, with a possible D match to TRBD1 (5 bases). This CDR3 comprises 14 residues. The germline CDR1 and CDR2 sequences are MNHEY and SVGAGI. Between the trimmed V and J ends, which lost 2 bases and 0 bases, there was a span of 7 bases.

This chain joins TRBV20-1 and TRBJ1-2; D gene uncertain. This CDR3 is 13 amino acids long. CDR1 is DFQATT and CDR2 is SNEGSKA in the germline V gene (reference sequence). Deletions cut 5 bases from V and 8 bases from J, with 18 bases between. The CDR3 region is CSAARAVPGGYTF. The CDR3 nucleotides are TGCAGTGCTGCGCGCGCGGTACCGGGGGGCTACACCTTC.

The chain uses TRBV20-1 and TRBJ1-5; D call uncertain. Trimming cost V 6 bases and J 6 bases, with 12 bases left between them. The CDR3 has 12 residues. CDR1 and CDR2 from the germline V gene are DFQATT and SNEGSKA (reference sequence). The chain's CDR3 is CSALRGSQPQHF. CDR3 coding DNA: TGCAGTGCCCTGCGAGGGAGTCAGCCCCAGCATTTT.

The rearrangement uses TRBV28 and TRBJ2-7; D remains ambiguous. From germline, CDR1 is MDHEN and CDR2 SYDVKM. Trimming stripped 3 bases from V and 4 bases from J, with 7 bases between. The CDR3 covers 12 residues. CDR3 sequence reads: CASSFSIYEQYF. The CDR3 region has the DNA TGTGCCAGCAGTTTTTCGATTTACGAGCAGTACTTC.

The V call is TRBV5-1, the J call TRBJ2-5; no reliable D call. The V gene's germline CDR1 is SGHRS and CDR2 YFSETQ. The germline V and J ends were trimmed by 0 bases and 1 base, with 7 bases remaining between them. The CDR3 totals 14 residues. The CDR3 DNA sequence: TGCGCCAGCAGCTTGGAGCACAGCCAAGAGACCCAGTACTTC. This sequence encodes CASSLEHSQETQYF.

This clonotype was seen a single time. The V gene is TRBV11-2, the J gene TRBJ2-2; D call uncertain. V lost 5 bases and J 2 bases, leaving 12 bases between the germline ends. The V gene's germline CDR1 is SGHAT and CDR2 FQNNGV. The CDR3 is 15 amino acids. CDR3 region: CASSPQAVNTGELFF. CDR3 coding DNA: TGTGCCAGCAGCCCCCAGGCGGTAAACACCGGGGAGCTGTTTTTT.

The DNA of the CDR3 is TGCAGTGCTAGTGGTGGGGCTGTGGGCAATCAGCCCCAGCATTTT. Its protein is CSASGGAVGNQPQHF. J is TRBJ1-5 and V is TRBV20-1; D might be TRBD1 (5 bases). Germline values: CDR1 DFQATT, CDR2 SNEGSKA (reference sequence). The germline V and J ends were trimmed by 3 bases and 2 bases, with 14 bases remaining between them. The CDR3 has 15 amino acids.

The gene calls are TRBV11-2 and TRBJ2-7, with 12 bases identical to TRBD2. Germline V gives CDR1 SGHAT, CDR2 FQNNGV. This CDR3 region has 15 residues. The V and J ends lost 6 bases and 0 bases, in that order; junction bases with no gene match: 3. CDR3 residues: CASSWTSGASYEQYF. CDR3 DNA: TGTGCCAGCAGTTGGACTAGCGGGGCCTCCTACGAGCAGTACTTC.

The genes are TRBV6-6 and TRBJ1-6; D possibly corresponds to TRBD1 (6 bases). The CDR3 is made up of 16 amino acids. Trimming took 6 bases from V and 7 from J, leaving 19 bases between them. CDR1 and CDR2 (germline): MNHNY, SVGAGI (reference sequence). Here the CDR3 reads CASSPFLRGTNSPLHF. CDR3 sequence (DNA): TGTGCCAGCAGCCCTTTTCTCCGGGGGACAAATTCACCCCTCCACTTT.

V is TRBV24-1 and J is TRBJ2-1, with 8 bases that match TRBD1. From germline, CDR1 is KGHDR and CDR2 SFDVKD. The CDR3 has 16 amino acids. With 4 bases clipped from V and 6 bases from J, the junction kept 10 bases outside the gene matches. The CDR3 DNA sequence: TGTGCCACCAGTGAAGGGTTACAGGGGGAAGGCAATGAGCAGTTCTTC. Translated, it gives CATSEGLQGEGNEQFF.

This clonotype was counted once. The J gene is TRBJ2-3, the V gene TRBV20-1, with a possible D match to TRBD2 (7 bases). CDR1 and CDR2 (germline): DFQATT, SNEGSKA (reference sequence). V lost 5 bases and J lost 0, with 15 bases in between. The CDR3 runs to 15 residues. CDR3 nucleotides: TGCAGTGCTCCCCGGGGGGCCCTCAGCACAGATACGCAGTATTTT. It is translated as CSAPRGALSTDTQYF.

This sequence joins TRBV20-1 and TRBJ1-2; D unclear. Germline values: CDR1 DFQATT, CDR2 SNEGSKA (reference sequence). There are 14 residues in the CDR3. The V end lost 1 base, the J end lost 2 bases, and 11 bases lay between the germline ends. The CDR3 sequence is CSARVGWSNYGYTF. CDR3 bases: TGCAGTGCTAGAGTGGGGTGGTCGAACTATGGCTACACCTTC.

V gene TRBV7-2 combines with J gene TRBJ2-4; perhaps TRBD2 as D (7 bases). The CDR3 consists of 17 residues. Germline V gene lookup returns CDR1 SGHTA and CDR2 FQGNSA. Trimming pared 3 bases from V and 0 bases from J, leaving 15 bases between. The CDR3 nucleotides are TGTGCCAGCAGCTTCTGGCGGGGGCTCCTAGCCAAAAACATTCAGTACTTC. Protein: CASSFWRGLLAKNIQYF. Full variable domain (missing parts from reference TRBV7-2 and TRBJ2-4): GAGVSQSPSNKVTEKGKDVELRCDPISGHTALYWYRQSLGQGLEFLIYFQGNSAPDKSGLPSDRFSAERTGGSVSTLTIQRTQQEDSAVYLCASSFWRGLLAKNIQYFGAGTRLSVL.

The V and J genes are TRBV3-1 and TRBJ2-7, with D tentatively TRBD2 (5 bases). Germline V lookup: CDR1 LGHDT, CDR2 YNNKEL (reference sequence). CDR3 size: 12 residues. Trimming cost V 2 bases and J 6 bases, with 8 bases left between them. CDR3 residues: CASSQRAGEQYF. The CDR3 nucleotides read TGTGCCAGCAGCCAACGGGCGGGCGAGCAGTACTTC.

The CDR3: CAGSNREGGLNIQYF. CDR3 DNA: TGTGCCGGATCGAACAGGGAGGGGGGCCTAAACATTCAGTACTTC. The rearrangement uses TRBV5-4 and TRBJ2-4; D perhaps matches TRBD2 (7 bases). V shed 10 bases and J shed 6 bases, with 23 bases lying between them. This CDR3 is 15 amino acids long. Germline assignment: CDR1 SGHNT and CDR2 YYREEE (reference sequence).

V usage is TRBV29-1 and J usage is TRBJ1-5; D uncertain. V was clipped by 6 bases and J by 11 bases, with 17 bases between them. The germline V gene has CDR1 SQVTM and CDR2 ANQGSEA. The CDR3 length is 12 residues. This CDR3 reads CSVIGPEASQHF. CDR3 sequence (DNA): TGCAGCGTCATTGGGCCGGAGGCCTCCCAGCATTTT.

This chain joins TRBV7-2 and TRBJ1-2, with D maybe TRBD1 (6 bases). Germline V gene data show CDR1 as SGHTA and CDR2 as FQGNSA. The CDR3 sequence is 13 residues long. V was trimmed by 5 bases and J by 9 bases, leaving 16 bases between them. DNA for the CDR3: TGTGCCAGCAGCCTAGAACGGGGGGCTAGCTACACCTTC. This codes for CASSLERGASYTF. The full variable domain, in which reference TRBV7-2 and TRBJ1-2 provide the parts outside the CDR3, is GAGVSQSPSNKVTEKGKDVELRCDPISGHTALYWYRQSLGQGLEFLIYFQGNSAPDKSGLPSDRFSAERTGGSVSTLTIQRTQQEDSAVYLCASSLERGASYTFGSGTRLTVV.

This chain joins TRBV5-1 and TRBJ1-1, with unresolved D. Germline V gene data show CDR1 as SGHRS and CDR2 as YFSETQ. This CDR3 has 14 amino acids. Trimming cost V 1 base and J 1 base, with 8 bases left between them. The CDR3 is CASSLRGENTEAFF. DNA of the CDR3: TGCGCCAGCAGCTTGCGAGGAGAGAACACTGAAGCTTTCTTT.

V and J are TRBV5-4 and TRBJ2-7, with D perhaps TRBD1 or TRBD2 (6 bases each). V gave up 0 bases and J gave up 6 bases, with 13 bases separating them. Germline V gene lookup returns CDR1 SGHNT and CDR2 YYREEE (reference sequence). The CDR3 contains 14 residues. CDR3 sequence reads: CASSLDGGRSEQYF. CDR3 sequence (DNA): TGTGCCAGCAGCTTGGATGGGGGGCGCAGCGAGCAGTACTTC. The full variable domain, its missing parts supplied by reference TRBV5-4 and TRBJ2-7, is ETGVTQSPTHLIKTRGQQVTLRCSSQSGHNTVSWYQQALGQGPQFIFQYYREEENGRGNFPPRFSGLQFPNYSSELNVNALELDDSALYLCASSLDGGRSEQYFGPGTRLTVT.

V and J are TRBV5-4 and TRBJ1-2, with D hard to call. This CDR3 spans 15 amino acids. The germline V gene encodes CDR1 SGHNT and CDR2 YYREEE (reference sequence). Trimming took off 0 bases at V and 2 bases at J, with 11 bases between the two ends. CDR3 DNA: TGTGCCAGCAGCTTGGGTCTGGCTCCAAACTATGGCTACACCTTC. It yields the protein CASSLGLAPNYGYTF. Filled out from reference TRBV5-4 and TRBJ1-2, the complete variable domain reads ETGVTQSPTHLIKTRGQQVTLRCSSQSGHNTVSWYQQALGQGPQFIFQYYREEENGRGNFPPRFSGLQFPNYSSELNVNALELDDSALYLCASSLGLAPNYGYTFGSGTRLTVV.

The CDR3 loop reads CAISSNQGAFYEQYF. In DNA, the CDR3 is TGTGCCATCAGTTCCAATCAGGGGGCGTTCTACGAGCAGTACTTC. This sequence joins TRBV10-3 and TRBJ2-7, with 8 bases fitting TRBD1. The length of the CDR3 is 15 residues. Trimming removed 5 bases from V and 3 bases from J; junction bases left unmatched: 9. CDR1 is ENHRY and CDR2 is SYGVKD in the germline V gene.

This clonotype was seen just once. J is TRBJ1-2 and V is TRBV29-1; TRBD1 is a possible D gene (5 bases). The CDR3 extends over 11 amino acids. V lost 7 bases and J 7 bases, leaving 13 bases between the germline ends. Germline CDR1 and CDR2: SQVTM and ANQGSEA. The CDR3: CSAGTQGGYTF. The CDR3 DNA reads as TGCAGCGCCGGGACTCAAGGTGGCTACACCTTC.

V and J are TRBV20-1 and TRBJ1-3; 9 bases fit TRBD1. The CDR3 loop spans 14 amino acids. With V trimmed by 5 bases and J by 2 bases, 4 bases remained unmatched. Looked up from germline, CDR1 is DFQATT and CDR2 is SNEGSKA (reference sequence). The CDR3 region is CSALQGAAGNTIYF. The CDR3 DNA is TGCAGTGCTTTACAGGGGGCGGCTGGAAACACCATATATTTT.

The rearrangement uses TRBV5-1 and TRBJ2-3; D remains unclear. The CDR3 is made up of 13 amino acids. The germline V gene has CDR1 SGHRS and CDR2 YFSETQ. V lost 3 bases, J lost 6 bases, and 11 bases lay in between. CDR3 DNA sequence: TGCGCCAGCAGCTCGGGCCTCGAGGATACGCAGTATTTT. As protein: CASSSGLEDTQYF.

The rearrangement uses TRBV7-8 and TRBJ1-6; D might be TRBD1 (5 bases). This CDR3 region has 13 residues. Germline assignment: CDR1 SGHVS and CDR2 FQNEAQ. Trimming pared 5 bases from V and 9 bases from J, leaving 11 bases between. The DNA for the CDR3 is TGTGCCAGCAGCGGGGGGAGGAGTTCACCCCTCCACTTT. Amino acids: CASSGGRSSPLHF.

The CDR3 reads CASLTRGNENTEAFF. The CDR3 DNA reads as TGCGCCAGCTTAACCCGGGGGAATGAGAACACTGAAGCTTTCTTT. The chain couples TRBV23-1 to TRBJ1-1; a weak D match, TRBD1 (5 bases). TRBV23-1 falls under the ORF class, with uncertain function. The CDR3 has 15 amino acids. V lost 8 bases, J lost 1 base, and 17 bases lay in between.